Following are 30 T cell receptor beta chains from one sample sequenced in a study of blood T cell repertoires in COVID-19. Data came from immunoSEQ multiplex PCR; TCRdb stores just in-frame clones and leaves some out. The table lists about 120,000 clones, approximately 90% of them singletons. Sample: peripheral blood. These receptors all come from a human donor with acute or convalescent COVID-19. The donor label of this sample is uncertain.

This chain links TRBV7-8 with TRBJ1-4, with D unclear. V lost 5 bases, J lost 5 bases, and 15 bases lay in between. Germline CDR1 and CDR2: SGHVS and FQNEAQ. CDR3 length: 15 amino acids. The CDR3 reads CASSEESGLNEKLFF. CDR3 nucleotides: TGTGCCAGCAGCGAGGAATCGGGTTTAAATGAAAAACTGTTTTTT.

V and J are TRBV10-2 and TRBJ2-3; 8 nucleotides align to TRBD2. The CDR3 is made up of 14 amino acids. The trim removed 0 bases at V and 8 bases at J, leaving 4 bases unmatched. Germline values: CDR1 WSHSY, CDR2 SAAADI. For the CDR3, the DNA is TGCGCCAGCAGTGAGTCGCATCGGGGGGGTACGCAGTATTTT. As protein: CASSESHRGGTQYF.

This chain uses TRBV30 with TRBJ1-2; 9 bases agree with TRBD1. Germline-derived CDR1 and CDR2 are GTSNPN and SVGIG (reference sequence). V shed 5 bases, J shed 5 bases, and the junction held 6 bases outside the gene matches. The CDR3 is 13 residues long. The CDR3 region has the DNA TGTGCCTGGGCGGACAGGGGCGGGTATGGCTACACCTTC. This translates into CAWADRGGYGYTF.

The chain couples TRBV11-2 to TRBJ1-1, with 7 bases fitting TRBD1. V was clipped by 5 bases and J by 0 bases; unmatched bases: 6. In germline, CDR1 is SGHAT, CDR2 FQNNGV. The CDR3 totals 15 residues. CDR3 loop: CASSEGQLLNTEAFF. In DNA form, the CDR3 reads TGTGCCAGCAGCGAGGGACAGCTTTTGAACACTGAAGCTTTCTTT. Complete variable domain (other parts from reference TRBV11-2 and TRBJ1-1): EAGVAQSPRYKIIEKRQSVAFWCNPISGHATLYWYQQILGQGPKLLIQFQNNGVVDDSQLPKDRFSAERLKGVDSTLKIQPAKLEDSAVYLCASSEGQLLNTEAFFGQGTRLTVV.

The chain employs TRBV5-6 and TRBJ1-1; 10 bases agree with TRBD1. The V segment lost 4 bases and the J segment 4 bases; nucleotides outside the gene matches: 7. Germline V CDR1 and CDR2: SGHDT, YYEEEE. This CDR3 comprises 15 residues. The CDR3 DNA sequence: TGTGCCAGCAGCCCGACAGGGGGCATGGGCACTGAAGCTTTCTTT. Translating gives CASSPTGGMGTEAFF.

V is TRBV19 and J is TRBJ1-5, with no clear D. This CDR3 comprises 16 residues. The V end lost 3 bases, the J end lost 3 bases, and 15 bases lay between the germline ends. From germline, CDR1 is LNHDA and CDR2 SQIVND (reference sequence). The CDR3 DNA sequence: TGTGCCAGTAGTATTAACAGAGGGTACATCAATCAGCCCCAGCATTTT. Translating gives CASSINRGYINQPQHF.

CDR3 protein: CASSFEGEVYEQYF. The DNA for the CDR3 is TGTGCCAGCAGCTTTGAAGGGGAGGTTTACGAGCAGTACTTC. The chain is built from TRBV7-9 and TRBJ2-7, with D possibly TRBD2 on 6 matching bases. V was clipped by 3 bases and J by 4 bases, with 13 bases between them. The CDR3 has 14 amino acids. Per germline, CDR1 SEHNR and CDR2 FQNEAQ (reference sequence).

The genes are TRBV29-1 and TRBJ2-7, with D perhaps matching TRBD1 (5 bases). This CDR3 spans 14 amino acids. Germline loops: CDR1 SQVTM, CDR2 ANQGSEA. The V end lost 0 bases, the J end lost 5 bases, and 14 bases lay between the germline ends. CDR3 residues: CSVEDQWGADEQYF. CDR3 coding DNA: TGCAGCGTTGAAGACCAGTGGGGCGCCGACGAGCAGTACTTC.

The chain couples TRBV28 to TRBJ1-1, with 11 bases aligning to TRBD1. Germline V lookup: CDR1 MDHEN, CDR2 SYDVKM. The CDR3 has 15 residues. Trimming removed 7 bases from V and 2 bases from J; junction bases left unmatched: 6. CDR3 coding DNA: TGTGCCAGCATTTCAGGACAGGGGGCCAACACTGAAGCTTTCTTT. Translation gives CASISGQGANTEAFF. Using reference TRBV28 and TRBJ1-1 for the parts outside the CDR3, the full variable domain is DVKVTQSSRYLVKRTGEKVFLECVQDMDHENMFWYRQDPGLGLRLIYFSYDVKMKEKGDIPEGYSVSREKKERFSLILESASTNQTSMYLCASISGQGANTEAFFGQGTRLTVV.

The chain links TRBV2 to TRBJ2-2, with 7 bases fitting TRBD2. The CDR3 spans 12 residues. J lost 9 bases, V lost 9 bases, and 7 bases had no gene match. Germline V gives CDR1 SNHLY, CDR2 FYNNEI. The CDR3 coding sequence is TGTGCCAGTGGTGGGGGGGACTGGGAGCTGTTTTTT. Protein product: CASGGGDWELFF.

The rearrangement joins TRBV7-6 to TRBJ2-5, with a weak D call TRBD2 (6 bases). V was cut by 4 bases and J by 2 bases, with 14 bases left in between. CDR1 and CDR2 (germline): SGHVS, FNYEAQ. There are 15 residues in the CDR3. CDR3 bases: TGTGCCAGCAGCTCCAAAGCGGGTTATCAAGAGACCCAGTACTTC. Its protein is CASSSKAGYQETQYF.

This chain connects TRBV5-4 to TRBJ2-1; D uncertain. CDR1 SGHNT and CDR2 YYREEE come from the germline V gene (reference sequence). The CDR3 has 15 amino acids. The V gene lost 0 bases and the J gene lost 0 bases, with 7 bases spanning the gap. The CDR3 DNA is TGTGCCAGCAGCTTGGATAGTAGCTCCTACAATGAGCAGTTCTTC. Translation: CASSLDSSSYNEQFF.

V usage is TRBV29-1 and J usage is TRBJ2-7, with TRBD1 matching 9 bases. The CDR3 has 14 residues. The J segment lost 1 base and the V segment lost 6 bases, leaving 7 bases of the junction unmatched. CDR1 SQVTM and CDR2 ANQGSEA come from the germline V gene. CDR3 bases: TGCAGCGTCCTGGGGACAGGGATTTCCTACGAGCAGTACTTC. It yields the protein CSVLGTGISYEQYF.

The CDR3 sequence is CASSQSLQRALAKNIQYF. The CDR3 coding sequence is TGTGCCAGCAGCCAAAGTCTGCAGCGGGCACTAGCCAAAAACATTCAGTACTTC. This chain links TRBV4-2 with TRBJ2-4, with D tentatively TRBD2 (6 bases). Germline assignment: CDR1 LGHNA and CDR2 YNFKEQ. V was pared by 2 bases and J by 0 bases, with 17 bases between. This CDR3 is built from 18 residues.

This chain joins TRBV28 and TRBJ1-4; 7 bases agree with TRBD1. CDR1 and CDR2 (germline): MDHEN, SYDVKM. The CDR3 length is 13 residues. The junction had 9 bases not matched to a gene; V was cut back by 10 bases and J by 7 bases. CDR3: CATETGLSEKLFF. CDR3 coding DNA: TGTGCCACCGAGACAGGGCTAAGTGAAAAACTGTTTTTT. Full variable domain (remainder filled in from reference TRBV28 and TRBJ1-4): DVKVTQSSRYLVKRTGEKVFLECVQDMDHENMFWYRQDPGLGLRLIYFSYDVKMKEKGDIPEGYSVSREKKERFSLILESASTNQTSMYLCATETGLSEKLFFGSGTQLSVL.

The chain couples TRBV27 to TRBJ1-1; D perhaps matches TRBD1 (6 bases). CDR1 MNHEY and CDR2 SMNVEV come from the germline V gene (reference sequence). V was trimmed by 3 bases and J by 1 base, leaving 9 bases between them. CDR3 length: 14 amino acids. This CDR3 is CASSLTGWNTEAFF. The CDR3 nucleotides read TGTGCCAGCAGTTTGACAGGCTGGAACACTGAAGCTTTCTTT.

The V call is TRBV7-6, the J call TRBJ2-1; 7 bases fit TRBD1. Germline lookup yields CDR1 SGHVS and CDR2 FNYEAQ. The V segment lost 4 bases and the J segment 2 bases; nucleotides outside the gene matches: 5. This CDR3 is 15 amino acids long. The CDR3 DNA reads as TGTGCCAGCAGCTCCGACAGGGCGCCCTACAATGAGCAGTTCTTC. It translates to CASSSDRAPYNEQFF.

This clone has only one observation. The chain links TRBV21-1 to TRBJ2-5; the table's TRBD1 call for D was not verified on the DNA. TRBV21-1 is a pseudogene locus. The CDR3 sequence is 16 residues long. The CDR3 nucleotides are TGTGCCAGCAGCAAAAAGGAGAGGGGGCAGGAGGAGACCCAGTACTTC. It specifies CASSKKERGQEETQYF.

The chain employs TRBV10-3 and TRBJ1-4; TRBD1 aligns across 7 bases. Germline loops: CDR1 ENHRY, CDR2 SYGVKD. V lost 0 bases and J lost 6; bases outside the gene matches: 4. This CDR3 is built from 15 residues. CDR3 sequence reads: CAISESDRDHEKLFF. CDR3 coding DNA: TGTGCCATCAGTGAGTCAGACAGGGATCATGAAAAACTGTTTTTT.

V gene TRBV6-5 combines with J gene TRBJ1-1; the D is unclear. V dropped 7 bases and J dropped 11 bases, with 17 bases sitting between them. Germline CDR1 reads MNHEY; CDR2 reads SVGAGI. The length of the CDR3 is 12 residues. CDR3 bases: TGTGCCAGCACTCACTCGGCAGGCCTGGCTTTCTTT. Protein: CASTHSAGLAFF.

CDR3 sequence: CASSTGQGQETQYF. CDR3 DNA: TGCGCCAGCAGCACCGGACAGGGGCAAGAGACCCAGTACTTC. The chain recombines TRBV5-1 with TRBJ2-5; 9 bases agree with TRBD1. The CDR3 runs to 14 residues. J was trimmed by 2 bases and V by 4 bases; bases with no gene match: 3. CDR1 is SGHRS and CDR2 is YFSETQ in the germline V gene.

The chain links TRBV19 to TRBJ1-5; perhaps TRBD1 as D (6 bases). V gave up 4 bases and J gave up 6 bases, with 13 bases separating them. This CDR3 spans 14 amino acids. Germline CDR1 LNHDA, CDR2 SQIVND (reference sequence). CDR3 in amino acids: CASSTTQGSQPQHF. CDR3 coding DNA: TGTGCCAGTAGTACCACCCAGGGGTCTCAGCCCCAGCATTTT.

V gene TRBV5-1 combines with J gene TRBJ2-5, with no clear D. V lost 1 base, J lost 5 bases, and 3 bases lay in between. CDR3 length equals 11 residues. Germline CDR1 is SGHRS and CDR2 is YFSETQ. CDR3 sequence reads: CASSLSETQYF. CDR3 sequence (DNA): TGCGCCAGCAGCTTGTCGGAGACCCAGTACTTC.

This clone was detected only a few times. Other DNA sequences within the sample encode an identical CDR3. The rearrangement uses TRBV27 and TRBJ2-7, with D perhaps TRBD2 (7 bases). The V gene lost 0 bases and the J gene lost 3 bases, with 9 bases spanning the gap. CDR1 MNHEY and CDR2 SMNVEV come from the germline V gene (reference sequence). This CDR3 contains 14 residues. The CDR3 DNA reads TGTGCCAGCAGTTTATCAGGGGGGGTCTACGAGCAGTACTTC. Encoded protein: CASSLSGGVYEQYF.

This chain connects TRBV19 to TRBJ2-1, with 11 bases aligning to TRBD2. V lost 3 bases to trimming and J lost 9 bases; unmatched junction nucleotides: 4. The CDR3 has 14 residues. Germline CDR1 LNHDA, CDR2 SQIVND (reference sequence). The CDR3 loop is CASSISGGAGEQFF. The DNA for the CDR3 is TGTGCCAGTAGTATTAGCGGGGGGGCAGGTGAGCAGTTCTTC.

V and J are TRBV11-1 and TRBJ2-7; D might be TRBD1 (6 bases). Germline V CDR1 and CDR2: SGHAT, FQDESV (reference sequence). Trimming stripped 5 bases from V and 3 bases from J, with 14 bases between. CDR3 length equals 14 residues. CDR3 nucleotide sequence: TGTGCCAGCAGCCCGAACAGGGCGGTCTACGAGCAGTACTTC. Protein sequence: CASSPNRAVYEQYF.

This clone was detected only once. This rearrangement joins TRBV2 to TRBJ1-1, with a possible D match to TRBD1 (6 bases). V lost 6 bases and J 0 bases, leaving 23 bases between the germline ends. The V gene's germline CDR1 is SNHLY and CDR2 FYNNEI. The CDR3 is made up of 18 amino acids. The CDR3 DNA is TGTGCCAGCAGAAAATCGTGGGAGGGGGGCTCTATGAACACTGAAGCTTTCTTT. Its protein is CASRKSWEGGSMNTEAFF.

The rearrangement uses TRBV7-9 and TRBJ1-4, with 8 bases that match TRBD1. The CDR3 covers 14 residues. The trim removed 4 bases at V and 7 bases at J, leaving 5 bases unmatched. Germline V gives CDR1 SEHNR, CDR2 FQNEAQ (reference sequence). CDR3 nucleotide sequence: TGTGCCAGCAGCTCACAGGGGGGTTCTGAAAAACTGTTTTTT. Amino acids: CASSSQGGSEKLFF.

V is TRBV3-1 (or the pseudogene TRBV3-2) and J is TRBJ2-1; perhaps TRBD1 as D (6 bases). The germline V gene has CDR1 LGHDT and CDR2 YNNKEL (reference sequence). CDR3 length equals 14 residues. Trimming removed 3 bases from V and 8 bases from J, with 14 bases in between. The CDR3 protein is CASSQGAQGYEQFF. CDR3 in DNA: TGTGCCAGCAGCCAGGGGGCTCAGGGCTATGAGCAGTTCTTC.

This chain connects TRBV14 to TRBJ1-1; 8 nucleotides align to TRBD1. J lost 3 bases, V lost 2 bases, and 11 bases had no gene match. There are 17 residues in the CDR3. Per germline, CDR1 SGHDN and CDR2 FVKESK. As DNA, the CDR3 is TGTGCCAGCAGCCAAAAGAGACAGGGGACAAGGCACACTGAAGCTTTCTTT. This translates into CASSQKRQGTRHTEAFF.